This T cell receptor (beta chain) was retrieved from a study of OX40 agonist ivuxolimab in advanced cancers. Study as a whole: Three partial responders included one hepatocellular carcinoma patient and two cutaneous melanoma patients. Study results and limitations: At 0.1 to 3.0 mg/kg and by week 6, clonal expansion occurred in CD4+ and CD8+ blood T cells. The 0.1-3.0 mg/kg partial responders had among the lowest clonal expansion.

The CDR3 is made up of 15 amino acids. The V and J ends lost 4 bases and 3 bases respectively, with 15 bases between them. In germline, CDR1 is ENHRY, CDR2 SYGVKD. Blood specimens came from baseline, cycle 4 day 1, and cycle 7 day 1. The table lists this clone with a count of one. Its antigen remains unidentified. TCRdb keeps only in-frame clones here, not all; method: immunoSEQ multiplex PCR. The repertoire consists of fewer than 90,000 clones, with roughly 87% occurring once and the leading ten covering under 3.5%. The receptor was isolated from an adult with an advanced solid tumor such as melanoma, head and neck, liver or kidney cancer. This sample comprised CD4+ or CD8+ T cells sorted from blood, obtained in a trial of the OX40 agonist ivuxolimab. V gene TRBV10-3 combines with J gene TRBJ1-1, with a possible D match to TRBD1 (5 bases). The DNA of the CDR3 is TGTGCCATCAGTGCTCGAGGGGTGAGTTACACTGAAGCTTTCTTT. Translating gives CAISARGVSYTEAFF.